Below are 8 T cell receptor beta chains sequenced from a single sample in a study of radiotherapy plus CTLA-4 blockade in lung cancer. Sequencing was performed with immunoSEQ multiplex PCR; in TCRdb, only in-frame clones are kept and a portion is missing. The data show tens of thousands of clones, more than 70% seen once. This material consisted of peripheral blood, taken from a patient treated with radiotherapy plus ipilimumab. The receptors come from a human donor with non-small cell lung cancer that progressed on radiotherapy plus ipilimumab.

The chain links TRBV4-3 to TRBJ2-7; possible D gene TRBD1, 5 bases. Trimming pared 0 bases from V and 7 bases from J, leaving 13 bases between. CDR3 length: 14 amino acids. Germline CDR1 LGHNA, CDR2 YSLEER. In DNA, the CDR3 is TGCGCCAGCAGCCAAGACGGGCAGGGTGAAGAGCAGTACTTC. Translating it yields CASSQDGQGEEQYF.

The chain employs TRBV27 and TRBJ2-2; D remains ambiguous. Per the germline V gene, CDR1 is MNHEY and CDR2 is SMNVEV (reference sequence). The ends were cut back, 5 bases at V and 3 bases at J, with 7 bases in the middle. The CDR3 has 13 amino acids. The CDR3 spells CASSPVDTGELFF. CDR3 DNA sequence: TGTGCCAGCAGTCCTGTGGACACCGGGGAGCTGTTTTTT.

The genes are TRBV11-2 and TRBJ2-3, with a tentative D call TRBD2 (5 bases). Germline assignment: CDR1 SGHAT and CDR2 FQNNGV. Trimming took 1 base from V and 2 from J, leaving 10 bases between them. This CDR3 has 15 residues. CDR3 sequence: CASSLVTGSTDTQYF. CDR3 bases: TGTGCCAGCAGCTTAGTCACGGGGTCCACAGATACGCAGTATTTT.

J is TRBJ2-2 and V is TRBV7-9; the D is unclear. Germline V lookup: CDR1 SEHNR, CDR2 FQNEAQ (reference sequence). CDR3 size: 16 residues. The V end lost 2 bases, the J end lost 1 base, and 11 bases lay between the germline ends. Here the CDR3 reads CASSLNGFVNTGELFF. CDR3 bases: TGTGCCAGCAGCTTAAACGGGTTTGTGAACACCGGGGAGCTGTTTTTT.

The chain employs TRBV4-1 and TRBJ2-3, with D perhaps matching TRBD1 (5 bases). CDR1 and CDR2 (germline): MGHRA, YSYEKL. The CDR3 totals 16 residues. The ends were cut back, 3 bases at V and 0 bases at J, with 13 bases in the middle. CDR3 DNA sequence: TGCGCCAGCAGCCACCCGACAGTTTCTAGCACAGATACGCAGTATTTT. Translation: CASSHPTVSSTDTQYF.

J is TRBJ1-2 and V is TRBV18; a possible D gene is TRBD1 (5 bases). Trimming removed 0 bases from V and 0 bases from J, with 23 bases in between. The CDR3 consists of 20 residues. Germline values: CDR1 KGHSH, CDR2 LQKENI. In DNA, the CDR3 is TGTGCCAGCTCACCACCCGGGGCAGGGAGAAATGTGATTGCTAACTATGGCTACACCTTC. Translation: CASSPPGAGRNVIANYGYTF.

The chain has TRBV9 and TRBJ1-3; D gene uncertain. Germline values: CDR1 SGDLS, CDR2 YYNGEE. This CDR3 spans 14 amino acids. Trimming cost V 0 bases and J 2 bases, with 6 bases left between them. CDR3 amino acids: CASSVGETGNTIYF. The CDR3 bases are TGTGCCAGCAGCGTAGGCGAAACTGGAAACACCATATATTTT.

J is TRBJ1-1 and V is TRBV29-1; D gene uncertain. Trimming pared 6 bases from V and 5 bases from J, leaving 10 bases between. The CDR3 is 11 residues long. Germline V gives CDR1 SQVTM, CDR2 ANQGSEA. Here the CDR3 DNA reads TGCAGCGTCACCCGGGGAACTGAAGCTTTCTTT. Translated: CSVTRGTEAFF. Complete variable domain (other parts from reference TRBV29-1 and TRBJ1-1): SAVISQKPSRDICQRGTSLTIQCQVDSQVTMMFWYRQQPGQSLTLIATANQGSEATYESGFVIDKFPISRPNLTFSTLTVSNMSPEDSSIYLCSVTRGTEAFFGQGTRLTVV.